The text below deals with one T cell receptor (beta chain). Its specificity is unknown. The protocol was immunoSEQ multiplex PCR, while the TCRdb copy is restricted to in-frame clones and leaves out a portion. Of about 35,000 clones listed, about 89% are singletons. The germline V gene encodes CDR1 MDHEN and CDR2 SYDVKM. The CDR3 covers 12 residues. The germline V and J ends were trimmed by 1 base and 6 bases, with 6 bases remaining between them. Noted time point: newly diagnosed, previously untreated cHL patient sample. Researchers report purifying CD4+ T cells from thawed PBMCs by magnetic negative selection. This sample is drawn from a study of PD-1 blockade in classical Hodgkin lymphoma. General study findings and limits: Diminished baseline TCR diversity has been reported in newly diagnosed patients relative to healthy donors. Possibly reflecting disease activity or prior therapy, repertoire differences have causes that remain undefined.

Sequencing was done on a sample of CD4+ T cells from blood. The source is a human donor with classical Hodgkin lymphoma. The V call is TRBV28, the J call TRBJ1-2; D is ambiguous. The CDR3 sequence is CASSLSKNGYTF. CDR3 DNA: TGTGCCAGCAGTTTATCCAAGAATGGCTACACCTTC.